A single sample is the source of the 23 T cell receptor beta chains below, sequenced in a study of blood T cell repertoires in COVID-19. Using immunoSEQ multiplex PCR, the repertoire was profiled, and TCRdb retains in-frame clones only, with some absent. The sample records 35,000 to 45,000 clones, roughly nine tenths being singletons. Sequenced: peripheral blood. Every receptor here comes from a man between 45 and 60 years old with COVID-19, enrolled during active disease.

The chain joins TRBV11-2 to TRBJ2-3; D unresolved. The CDR3 sequence is 13 residues long. Germline V gene sequence: CDR1 SGHAT, CDR2 FQNNGV. Trimming took 3 bases from V and 4 from J, leaving 8 bases between them. The CDR3 loop is CASSFSSPDTQYF. CDR3 coding DNA: TGTGCCAGCAGCTTTTCCTCCCCAGATACGCAGTATTTT.

This chain joins TRBV27 and TRBJ2-7; TRBD2 matches 8 bases. The germline gives CDR1 MNHEY, CDR2 SMNVEV (reference sequence). V was pared by 3 bases and J by 4 bases, with 5 bases of the junction left unmatched. The CDR3 sequence is 14 residues long. CDR3 loop: CASSFRQREYEQYF. CDR3 sequence (DNA): TGTGCCAGCAGTTTTAGGCAGCGGGAGTACGAGCAGTACTTC.

This rearrangement joins TRBV19 to TRBJ1-5, with 8 bases matching TRBD1. The CDR3 extends over 16 amino acids. V was pared by 4 bases and J by 1 base, with 6 bases of the junction left unmatched. Germline V gene sequence: CDR1 LNHDA, CDR2 SQIVND (reference sequence). CDR3 bases: TGTGCCAGTAGTACGGACCGGGACAGGAGCAATCAGCCCCAGCATTTT. Its protein product is CASSTDRDRSNQPQHF. Combining the CDR3 with reference TRBV19 and TRBJ1-5 gives the whole variable domain DGGITQSPKYLFRKEGQNVTLSCEQNLNHDAMYWYRQDPGQGLRLIYYSQIVNDFQKGDIAEGYSVSREKKESFPLTVTSAQKNPTAFYLCASSTDRDRSNQPQHFGDGTRLSIL.

This clone appeared a single time. The J gene is TRBJ1-2, the V gene TRBV9; D is unresolved. Trimming left V 2 bases short and J 8 bases short, with 13 bases between. Germline-derived CDR1 and CDR2 are SGDLS and YYNGEE. This CDR3 comprises 13 residues. As DNA, the CDR3 is TGTGCCAGCAGCGTGTCGGGAGAGTCCGGCTACACCTTC. This gives the protein CASSVSGESGYTF.

The V gene is TRBV30, the J gene TRBJ2-7; TRBD2 matches 7 bases. The V gene's germline CDR1 is GTSNPN and CDR2 SVGIG (reference sequence). Trimming at V came to 2 bases and at J to 3 bases, leaving 7 bases not matched to a gene. The CDR3 is 14 amino acids. CDR3 protein: CAWSNKRGLYEQYF. The DNA of the CDR3 is TGTGCCTGGAGTAACAAGCGGGGCCTCTACGAGCAGTACTTC. Filled out from reference TRBV30 and TRBJ2-7, the complete variable domain reads SQTIHQWPATLVQPVGSPLSLECTVEGTSNPNLYWYRQAAGRGLQLLFYSVGIGQISSEVPQNLSASRPQDRQFILSSKKLLLSDSGFYLCAWSNKRGLYEQYFGPGTRLTVT.

V gene TRBV28 combines with J gene TRBJ2-7; TRBD2 might be the D (5 bases). Per the germline V gene, CDR1 is MDHEN and CDR2 is SYDVKM. Trimming left V 6 bases short and J 5 bases short, with 11 bases between. CDR3 length equals 12 residues. In DNA form, the CDR3 reads TGTGCCAGCAGCCCCCCCGGGAACGAGCAGTACTTC. The encoded protein is CASSPPGNEQYF.

This clone was picked up one time. The J gene is TRBJ2-5, the V gene TRBV21-1; TRBD2, the table's D call, lacks a check against the DNA. TRBV21-1 is described as a pseudogene. This CDR3 has 11 residues. The CDR3 region is CASSYSGTQYF. Here the CDR3 DNA reads TGTGCCAGCAGTTATTCCGGGACCCAGTACTTC.

This rearrangement joins TRBV29-1 to TRBJ2-6; D ambiguous. This CDR3 is 13 amino acids long. With 4 bases removed from V and 0 bases from J, the gap between germline ends came to 4 bases. Germline lookup yields CDR1 SQVTM and CDR2 ANQGSEA. CDR3 loop: CSVGSSGANVLTF. CDR3 nucleotide sequence: TGCAGCGTTGGCAGCTCTGGGGCCAACGTCCTGACTTTC.

V usage is TRBV19 and J usage is TRBJ1-1; 9 positions agree with TRBD1. Germline loops: CDR1 LNHDA, CDR2 SQIVND (reference sequence). The CDR3 loop spans 14 amino acids. Germline trimming cut 7 bases from V and 3 bases from J; bases unmatched to any gene: 6. The CDR3 reads CASTVQGAYTEAFF. The CDR3, as DNA: TGTGCCAGTACCGTACAGGGGGCGTACACTGAAGCTTTCTTT. Together with reference TRBV19 and TRBJ1-1, the CDR3 gives the full variable domain: DGGITQSPKYLFRKEGQNVTLSCEQNLNHDAMYWYRQDPGQGLRLIYYSQIVNDFQKGDIAEGYSVSREKKESFPLTVTSAQKNPTAFYLCASTVQGAYTEAFFGQGTRLTVV.

This chain joins TRBV6-5 and TRBJ1-3; maybe TRBD1 (6 bases). Looked up from germline, CDR1 is MNHEY and CDR2 is SVGAGI. The CDR3 length is 15 residues. Trimming cost V 0 bases and J 2 bases, with 8 bases left between them. CDR3 in DNA: TGTGCCAGCAGTTACTCGCCAGGGGCTGGAAACACCATATATTTT. Translating gives CASSYSPGAGNTIYF.

This chain joins TRBV7-2 and TRBJ2-7; 10 nucleotides agree with TRBD1. The CDR3 consists of 15 residues. V trimming: 3 bases; J trimming: 5 bases; junction bases outside the gene matches: 7. Germline V gene sequence: CDR1 SGHTA, CDR2 FQGNSA. The CDR3 spells CASSLTGQGRHEQYF. The CDR3 region has the DNA TGTGCCAGCAGCTTGACGGGACAGGGGAGGCACGAGCAGTACTTC.

This clone showed up just once. The genes are TRBV25-1 and TRBJ2-5; weak D call: TRBD1 (5 bases). CDR1 is MGHDK, CDR2 SYGVNS, per germline. V dropped 2 bases and J dropped 3 bases, with 16 bases sitting between them. This CDR3 region has 16 residues. The CDR3 loop reads CASSEPRTWTEETQYF. The CDR3 DNA sequence: TGTGCCAGCAGTGAACCCAGGACATGGACGGAAGAGACCCAGTACTTC.

The chain carries TRBV28 and TRBJ2-1; TRBD1 matches at 11 bases. This CDR3 has 19 residues. Trimming cost V 5 bases and J 0 bases; bases outside gene matches: 12. The germline V gene encodes CDR1 MDHEN and CDR2 SYDVKM. CDR3 region: CASSTAGTGGGYSYNEQFF. CDR3 nucleotides: TGTGCCAGCAGTACCGCCGGGACAGGGGGGGGTTACTCCTACAATGAGCAGTTCTTC. The full variable domain, in which reference TRBV28 and TRBJ2-1 provide the parts outside the CDR3, is DVKVTQSSRYLVKRTGEKVFLECVQDMDHENMFWYRQDPGLGLRLIYFSYDVKMKEKGDIPEGYSVSREKKERFSLILESASTNQTSMYLCASSTAGTGGGYSYNEQFFGPGTRLTVL.

The V gene is TRBV15, the J gene TRBJ2-6, with 7 nucleotides matching TRBD1. With V trimmed by 4 bases and J by 6 bases, 9 bases remained unmatched. CDR1 and CDR2 (germline): LNHNV, YYDKDF (reference sequence). The CDR3 contains 16 residues. CDR3 nucleotides: TGTGCCACCAGCAACGGACAGGTGGCTTCGGCCAACGTCCTGACTTTC. It codes for CATSNGQVASANVLTF.

This sequence joins TRBV6-4 and TRBJ1-2, with TRBD1 matching over 11 bases. Germline assignment: CDR1 MRHNA and CDR2 SNTAGT. Losses at the gene ends were 6 bases for V and 4 bases for J; bases not matched to a gene: 4. CDR3 length: 14 amino acids. CDR3 nucleotide sequence: TGTGCCAGCAGAACCGGGACAGGGGGCTATGGCTACACCTTC. Translation gives CASRTGTGGYGYTF.

The chain uses TRBV10-3 and TRBJ2-3, with a tentative D call TRBD2 (6 bases). V lost 11 bases, J lost 2 bases, and 14 bases lay in between. This CDR3 is built from 13 residues. Germline-derived CDR1 and CDR2 are ENHRY and SYGVKD. CDR3 in amino acids: CASSPGDTDTQYF. CDR3 nucleotides: TGTGCCTCTTCCCCGGGAGACACAGATACGCAGTATTTT.

This clone appeared once. The V call is TRBV6-5, the J call TRBJ1-1, with TRBD1 as a possible D gene (6 bases). The V end was cut by 0 bases, the J end by 5 bases, with 10 bases between. Germline CDR1 MNHEY, CDR2 SVGAGI. This CDR3 contains 14 residues. CDR3: CASSYSQGRTEAFF. CDR3 nucleotides: TGTGCCAGCAGTTACTCACAGGGTAGAACTGAAGCTTTCTTT.

The chain uses TRBV27 and TRBJ1-1; D not resolved. The CDR3 is 15 residues long. Germline V gives CDR1 MNHEY, CDR2 SMNVEV (reference sequence). V gave up 3 bases and J gave up 3 bases, with 14 bases separating them. In nucleotides, the CDR3 is TGTGCCAGCAGTTTTTACGGGGTTGGGGACACTGAAGCTTTCTTT. This gives the protein CASSFYGVGDTEAFF.

The gene calls are TRBV28 and TRBJ2-5, with D tentatively TRBD2 (5 bases). CDR3 length: 15 amino acids. Germline V gene lookup returns CDR1 MDHEN and CDR2 SYDVKM. Trimming left V 2 bases short and J 7 bases short, with 17 bases between. CDR3 in DNA: TGTGCCAGCAGTTTAGTCGGGGTTGTTTGGGGGACCCAGTACTTC. Encoded protein: CASSLVGVVWGTQYF.

In this sample, this clone turned up a few times. The V and J genes are TRBV5-1 and TRBJ2-7; 12 bases line up with TRBD2. Germline CDR1 SGHRS, CDR2 YFSETQ. This CDR3 region has 15 residues. Losses at the gene ends were 3 bases for V and 4 bases for J; bases not matched to a gene: 5. CDR3 nucleotide sequence: TGCGCCAGCAGCTCGGTGACTAGCGGGAGTTACGAGCAGTACTTC. This encodes CASSSVTSGSYEQYF.

The gene calls are TRBV5-1 and TRBJ2-1; 10 nucleotides line up with TRBD2. V was clipped by 3 bases and J by 6 bases; unmatched bases: 9. CDR1 is SGHRS, CDR2 YFSETQ, per germline. The CDR3 is 16 residues long. The DNA for the CDR3 is TGCGCCAGCAGCTCGAGTAGCGGGAGGATCGGCAATGAGCAGTTCTTC. Translating gives CASSSSSGRIGNEQFF.

This clone was seen once. The rearrangement joins TRBV19 to TRBJ1-3; D is unresolved. Germline CDR1 LNHDA, CDR2 SQIVND (reference sequence). Trimming removed 5 bases from V and 10 bases from J, with 18 bases in between. The CDR3 covers 14 residues. As DNA, the CDR3 is TGTGCCAGTAGTGTGGGAGGGTTGGGATCGACCATATATTTT. It specifies CASSVGGLGSTIYF.

The CDR3 region is CASGGLYNEQFF. The CDR3 region has the DNA TGTGCCAGCGGGGGCCTATACAATGAGCAGTTCTTC. The chain recombines TRBV28 with TRBJ2-1, with a tentative D call TRBD1 (6 bases). Germline V gene data show CDR1 as MDHEN and CDR2 as SYDVKM. V was trimmed by 8 bases and J by 4 bases, leaving 9 bases between them. This CDR3 has 12 residues.